These 20 T cell receptor beta chains share one sample of origin, sequenced in a study of control samples from healthy donors and cancer patients. Assay used: immunoSEQ multiplex PCR; TCRdb lists only in-frame clones, some missing. The data hold about 130,000 clones, with 85% to 95% observed a single time. Material: PBMCs. Receptor source: an older man with head and neck cancer.

In its sample, this clone was seen once. The V call is TRBV7-9, the J call TRBJ1-6; D is undetermined. The CDR3 totals 12 residues. Trimming left V 5 bases short and J 9 bases short, with 8 bases between. Germline CDR1 is SEHNR and CDR2 is FQNEAQ (reference sequence). DNA of the CDR3: TGTGCCAGCAGCGGCCGGGGTTCACCCCTCCACTTT. Its protein product is CASSGRGSPLHF.

This chain uses TRBV11-2 with TRBJ2-5; the D gene is possibly TRBD2 (5 bases). CDR1 is SGHAT, CDR2 FQNNGV, per germline. The V gene lost 4 bases and the J gene lost 2 bases, with 11 bases spanning the gap. CDR3 length: 14 amino acids. CDR3 nucleotides: TGTGCCAGCAGCTCGTGGAGCGGACAAGAGACCCAGTACTTC. Amino acids: CASSSWSGQETQYF.

J is TRBJ1-1 and V is TRBV19; the match to TRBD1 covers 8 bases. The CDR3 length is 14 residues. The germline CDR1 and CDR2 sequences are LNHDA and SQIVND (reference sequence). V trimming: 7 bases; J trimming: 5 bases; junction bases outside the gene matches: 9. This chain's CDR3 is CASNRDRGETEAFF. CDR3 in DNA: TGTGCCAGTAACAGAGACAGGGGTGAGACTGAAGCTTTCTTT.

The chain couples TRBV6-4 to TRBJ2-2, with D unclear. The V end was cut by 0 bases, the J end by 3 bases, with 5 bases between. CDR1 and CDR2 from the germline V gene are MRHNA and SNTAGT. The length of the CDR3 is 14 residues. The DNA of the CDR3 is TGTGCCAGCAGTGACTCGCCGGACACCGGGGAGCTGTTTTTT. Protein product: CASSDSPDTGELFF.

This clone was detected only once. This chain connects TRBV6-2 or TRBV6-3 to TRBJ1-5; perhaps TRBD1 as D (5 bases). The CDR3 length is 17 residues. Germline CDR1 and CDR2: MNHEY and SVGEGT. Trimming left V 2 bases short and J 0 bases short, with 14 bases between. The CDR3 here is CASSYHGQLNSNQPQHF. Written as DNA, the CDR3 is TGTGCCAGCAGTTACCATGGACAACTAAATAGCAATCAGCCCCAGCATTTT.

This clone was picked up one time. This chain connects TRBV4-1 to TRBJ1-1; 8 bases line up with TRBD1. Trimming cost V 0 bases and J 1 base; bases outside gene matches: 7. The V gene's germline CDR1 is MGHRA and CDR2 YSYEKL. The CDR3 spans 17 residues. The CDR3 DNA follows: TGCGCCAGCAGCCAAGACGTCAGGGGGCCATGGAACACTGAAGCTTTCTTT. Protein sequence: CASSQDVRGPWNTEAFF.

The chain couples TRBV6-6 to TRBJ2-7; D is unresolved. The CDR3 runs to 12 residues. V lost 0 bases and J lost 2, with 2 bases in between. Per the germline V gene, CDR1 is MNHNY and CDR2 is SVGAGI (reference sequence). CDR3 amino acids: CASSYSTYEQYF. The CDR3 DNA follows: TGTGCCAGCAGTTACTCAACCTACGAGCAGTACTTC.

The V call is TRBV27, the J call TRBJ1-2; 7 bases are shared with TRBD1. The CDR3 length is 17 residues. The ends lost 5 bases at V and 7 bases at J; junction bases unmatched: 19. CDR1 is MNHEY and CDR2 is SMNVEV in the germline V gene (reference sequence). The CDR3 is CASSVDGTDAPPFGYTF. CDR3 DNA: TGTGCCAGCAGTGTTGACGGGACAGACGCTCCTCCTTTTGGCTACACCTTC.

The sample holds one count of this clone. The V call is TRBV7-9, the J call TRBJ1-6, with D hard to call. This CDR3 has 17 residues. Germline V lookup: CDR1 SEHNR, CDR2 FQNEAQ (reference sequence). Trimming removed 1 base at V and 0 bases at J, with 10 bases between. The CDR3 spells CASSLGFGSSYNSPLHF. CDR3 in DNA: TGTGCCAGCAGCTTAGGTTTCGGAAGCTCCTATAATTCACCCCTCCACTTT.

The rearrangement uses TRBV19 and TRBJ2-5, with TRBD2 matching over 15 bases. The J segment lost 4 bases and the V segment lost 3 bases, leaving 6 bases of the junction unmatched. The CDR3 spans 17 residues. CDR1 LNHDA and CDR2 SQIVND come from the germline V gene (reference sequence). The CDR3 DNA follows: TGTGCCAGTAGTATCCCGGGACTAGCGGGGGGAGGAGAGACCCAGTACTTC. Amino acid sequence: CASSIPGLAGGGETQYF.

The V call is TRBV11-3, the J call TRBJ2-1; possible D gene TRBD1, 6 bases. Trimming removed 3 bases at V and 2 bases at J, with 17 bases between. Per the germline V gene, CDR1 is SGHNT and CDR2 is YENEEA. The CDR3 has 17 residues. CDR3 sequence: CASSLGTTGSAYNEQFF. CDR3 DNA: TGTGCCAGCAGCTTGGGAACGACAGGATCGGCCTACAATGAGCAGTTCTTC.

V gene TRBV15 combines with J gene TRBJ1-5, with unresolved D. V dropped 1 base and J dropped 4 bases, with 2 bases sitting between them. This CDR3 is 12 amino acids long. Germline V CDR1 and CDR2: LNHNV, YYDKDF (reference sequence). The CDR3 coding sequence is TGTGCCACCAGCAGAGGGAATCAGCCCCAGCATTTT. Its translation: CATSRGNQPQHF.

On this clone: An end of the junction does not agree with germline; a read error may underlie this. The rearrangement links TRBV3-1 (or the pseudogene TRBV3-2) to TRBJ2-6; D is possibly TRBD1 (6 bases). Germline CDR1 LGHDT, CDR2 YNNKEL (reference sequence). The CDR3 has 17 residues. The CDR3 loop reads CAGSQHIRGTGANVLTF. In nucleotides, the CDR3 is TGTGCCGGCAGCCAACACATCAGGGGAACCGGGGCCAACGTCCTGACTTTC.

As concerns this clone: The identical CDR3 is also encoded by other nucleotide sequences in the sample. V is TRBV5-4 and J is TRBJ1-1; no firm D call. Germline V lookup: CDR1 SGHNT, CDR2 YYREEE (reference sequence). V was cut by 4 bases and J by 3 bases, with 13 bases left in between. The CDR3 runs 14 residues. The CDR3 region is CASSLWIGHTEAFF. The CDR3 DNA reads as TGTGCCAGCAGCCTGTGGATCGGGCACACTGAAGCTTTCTTT. The whole variable domain, filled in from reference TRBV5-4 and TRBJ1-1, reads ETGVTQSPTHLIKTRGQQVTLRCSSQSGHNTVSWYQQALGQGPQFIFQYYREEENGRGNFPPRFSGLQFPNYSSELNVNALELDDSALYLCASSLWIGHTEAFFGQGTRLTVV.

The chain links TRBV7-2 to TRBJ2-1, with a weak D call TRBD1 (6 bases). This CDR3 is built from 13 residues. Germline CDR1 SGHTA, CDR2 FQGNSA. V was cut by 2 bases and J by 8 bases, with 10 bases left in between. The DNA for the CDR3 is TGTGCCAGCAGCTTAACAGGGCTCCATGAGCAGTTCTTC. Its protein product is CASSLTGLHEQFF.

The chain joins TRBV6-6 to TRBJ2-1; 10 nucleotides align to TRBD2. The CDR3 length is 15 residues. In germline, CDR1 is MNHNY, CDR2 SVGAGI (reference sequence). The V and J ends lost 6 bases and 6 bases, in that order; junction bases with no gene match: 8. CDR3 sequence reads: CASSPTSGVFNEQFF. The CDR3 DNA sequence: TGTGCCAGCAGCCCTACTAGCGGGGTATTCAATGAGCAGTTCTTC.

V and J are TRBV3-1 (or the pseudogene TRBV3-2) and TRBJ2-5; D ambiguous. The CDR3 runs 16 residues. V was clipped by 6 bases and J by 5 bases, with 22 bases between them. Germline V lookup: CDR1 LGHDT, CDR2 YNNKEL (reference sequence). The CDR3 here is CASRVRRRALSETQYF. The CDR3 DNA reads TGTGCCAGCAGAGTTCGGCGTCGGGCTCTCTCGGAGACCCAGTACTTC.

The chain links TRBV11-2 to TRBJ1-5; D gene uncertain. Germline values: CDR1 SGHAT, CDR2 FQNNGV. This CDR3 region has 12 residues. Trimming left V 5 bases short and J 6 bases short, with 8 bases between. CDR3 protein: CASSREGQPQHF. CDR3 DNA sequence: TGTGCCAGCAGCCGAGAAGGTCAGCCCCAGCATTTT.

The rearrangement uses TRBV2 and TRBJ2-1, with 10 nucleotides matching TRBD1. This CDR3 has 15 amino acids. Germline V gene data show CDR1 as SNHLY and CDR2 as FYNNEI. Unmatched junction bases numbered 10, after V lost 6 bases and J lost 8 bases. In nucleotides, the CDR3 is TGTGCCAGCAGGGAGATCGACAGGGGGCGCGATGAGCAGTTCTTC. It encodes CASREIDRGRDEQFF.

The chain couples TRBV4-1 to TRBJ2-3, with 9 bases identical to TRBD2. V gave up 4 bases and J gave up 0 bases; unmatched junction bases: 11. Germline V lookup: CDR1 MGHRA, CDR2 YSYEKL. This CDR3 has 18 amino acids. The CDR3 here is CASSRGVAGEVSTDTQYF. The DNA for the CDR3 is TGCGCCAGCAGCCGTGGGGTAGCGGGAGAAGTTAGCACAGATACGCAGTATTTT.